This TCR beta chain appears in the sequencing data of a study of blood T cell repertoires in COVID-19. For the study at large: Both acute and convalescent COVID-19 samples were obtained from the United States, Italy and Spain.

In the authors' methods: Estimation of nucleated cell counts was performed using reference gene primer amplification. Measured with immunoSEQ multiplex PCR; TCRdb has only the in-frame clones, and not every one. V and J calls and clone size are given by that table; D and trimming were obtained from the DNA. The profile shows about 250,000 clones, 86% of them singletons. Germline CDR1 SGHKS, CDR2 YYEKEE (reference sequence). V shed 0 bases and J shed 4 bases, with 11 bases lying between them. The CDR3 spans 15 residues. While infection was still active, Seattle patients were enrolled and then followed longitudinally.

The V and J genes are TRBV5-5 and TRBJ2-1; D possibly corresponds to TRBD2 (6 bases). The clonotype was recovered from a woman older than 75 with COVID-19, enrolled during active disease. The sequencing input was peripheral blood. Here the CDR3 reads CASSLEWAGYNEQFF. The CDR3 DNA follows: TGTGCCAGCAGCTTGGAATGGGCGGGATACAATGAGCAGTTCTTC.